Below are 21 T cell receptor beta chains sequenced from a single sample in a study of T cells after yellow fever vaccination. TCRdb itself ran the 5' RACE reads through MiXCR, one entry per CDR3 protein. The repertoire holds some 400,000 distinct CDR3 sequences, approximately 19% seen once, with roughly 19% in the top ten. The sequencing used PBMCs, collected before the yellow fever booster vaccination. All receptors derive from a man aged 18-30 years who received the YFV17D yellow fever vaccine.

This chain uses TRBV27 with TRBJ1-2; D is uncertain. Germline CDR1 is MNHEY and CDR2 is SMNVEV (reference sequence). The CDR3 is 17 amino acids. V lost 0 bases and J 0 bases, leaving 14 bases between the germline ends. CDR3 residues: CASSLSRVRGANYGYTF. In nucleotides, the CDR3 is TGTGCCAGCAGTTTATCAAGGGTTCGGGGAGCTAACTATGGCTACACCTTC.

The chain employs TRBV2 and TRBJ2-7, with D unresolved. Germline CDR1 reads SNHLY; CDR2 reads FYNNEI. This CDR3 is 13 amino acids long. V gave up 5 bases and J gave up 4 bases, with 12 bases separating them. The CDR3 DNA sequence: TGTGCCAGCAGTCTACCGCCCGTGTACGAGCAGTACTTC. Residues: CASSLPPVYEQYF.

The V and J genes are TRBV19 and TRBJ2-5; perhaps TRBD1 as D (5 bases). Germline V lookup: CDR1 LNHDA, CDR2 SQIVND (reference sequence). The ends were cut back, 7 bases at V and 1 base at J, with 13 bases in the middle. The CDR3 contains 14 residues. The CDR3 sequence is CASKGSAVQETQYF. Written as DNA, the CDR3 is TGTGCCAGTAAGGGGTCGGCAGTCCAAGAGACCCAGTACTTC. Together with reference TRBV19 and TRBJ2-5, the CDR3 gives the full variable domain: DGGITQSPKYLFRKEGQNVTLSCEQNLNHDAMYWYRQDPGQGLRLIYYSQIVNDFQKGDIAEGYSVSREKKESFPLTVTSAQKNPTAFYLCASKGSAVQETQYFGPGTRLLVL.

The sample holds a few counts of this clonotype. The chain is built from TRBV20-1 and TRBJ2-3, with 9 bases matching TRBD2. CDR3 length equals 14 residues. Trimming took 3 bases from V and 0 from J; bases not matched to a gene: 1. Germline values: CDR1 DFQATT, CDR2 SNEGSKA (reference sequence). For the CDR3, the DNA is TGCAGTGCTAGGGCGGGGGGGAGCACAGATACGCAGTATTTT. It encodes CSARAGGSTDTQYF.

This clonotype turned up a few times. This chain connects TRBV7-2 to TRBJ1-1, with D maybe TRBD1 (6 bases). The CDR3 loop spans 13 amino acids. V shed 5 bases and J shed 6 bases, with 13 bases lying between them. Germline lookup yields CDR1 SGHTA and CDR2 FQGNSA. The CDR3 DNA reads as TGTGCCAGCAGCCCACAGGGAAGGCCTGAAGCTTTCTTT. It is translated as CASSPQGRPEAFF. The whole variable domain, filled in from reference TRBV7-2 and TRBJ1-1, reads GAGVSQSPSNKVTEKGKDVELRCDPISGHTALYWYRQSLGQGLEFLIYFQGNSAPDKSGLPSDRFSAERTGGSVSTLTIQRTQQEDSAVYLCASSPQGRPEAFFGQGTRLTVV.

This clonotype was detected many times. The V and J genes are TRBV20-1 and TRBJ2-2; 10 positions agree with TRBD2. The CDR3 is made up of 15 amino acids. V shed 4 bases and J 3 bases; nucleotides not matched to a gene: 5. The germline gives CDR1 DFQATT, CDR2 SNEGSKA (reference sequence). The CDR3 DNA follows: TGCAGTGCTACCATCGGGACTAGCGACACCGGGGAGCTGTTTTTT. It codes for CSATIGTSDTGELFF.

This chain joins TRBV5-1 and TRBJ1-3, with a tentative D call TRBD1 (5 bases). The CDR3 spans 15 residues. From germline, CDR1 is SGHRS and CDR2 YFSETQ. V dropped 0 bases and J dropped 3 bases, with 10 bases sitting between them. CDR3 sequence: CASSLGQDIGNTIYF. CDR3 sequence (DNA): TGCGCCAGCAGCTTGGGCCAGGACATTGGAAACACCATATATTTT.

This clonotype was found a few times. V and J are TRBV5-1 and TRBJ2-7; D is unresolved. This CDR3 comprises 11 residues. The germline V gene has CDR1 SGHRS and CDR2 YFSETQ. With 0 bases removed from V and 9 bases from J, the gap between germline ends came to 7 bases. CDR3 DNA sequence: TGCGCCAGCAGCTTGGGAGTTGGGCAGTACTTC. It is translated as CASSLGVGQYF.

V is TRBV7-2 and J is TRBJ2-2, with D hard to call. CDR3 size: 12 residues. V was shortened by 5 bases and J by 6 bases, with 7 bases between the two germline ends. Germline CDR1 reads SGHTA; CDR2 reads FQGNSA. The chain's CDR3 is CASSNAAGELFF. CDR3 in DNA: TGTGCCAGCAGCAACGCCGCCGGGGAGCTGTTTTTT.

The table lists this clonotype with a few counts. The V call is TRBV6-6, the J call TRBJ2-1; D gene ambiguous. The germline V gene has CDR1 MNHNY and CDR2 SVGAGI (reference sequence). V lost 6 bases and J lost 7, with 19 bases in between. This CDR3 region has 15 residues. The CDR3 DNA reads TGTGCCAGCAGCACGGACCGTCCGGGCTCGAATGAGCAGTTCTTC. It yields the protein CASSTDRPGSNEQFF.

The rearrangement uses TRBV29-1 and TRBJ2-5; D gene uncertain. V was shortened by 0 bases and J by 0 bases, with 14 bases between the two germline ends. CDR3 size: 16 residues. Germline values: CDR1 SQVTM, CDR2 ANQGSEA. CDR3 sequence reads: CSVEEWAGADQETQYF. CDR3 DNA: TGCAGCGTTGAAGAATGGGCAGGAGCCGACCAAGAGACCCAGTACTTC.

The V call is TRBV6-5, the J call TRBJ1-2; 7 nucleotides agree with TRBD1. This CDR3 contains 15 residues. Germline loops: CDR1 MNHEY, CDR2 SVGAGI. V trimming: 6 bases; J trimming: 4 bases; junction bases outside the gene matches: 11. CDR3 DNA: TGTGCCAGCAGGGAGACAGGGACCCTTCTCTATGGCTACACCTTC. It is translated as CASRETGTLLYGYTF.

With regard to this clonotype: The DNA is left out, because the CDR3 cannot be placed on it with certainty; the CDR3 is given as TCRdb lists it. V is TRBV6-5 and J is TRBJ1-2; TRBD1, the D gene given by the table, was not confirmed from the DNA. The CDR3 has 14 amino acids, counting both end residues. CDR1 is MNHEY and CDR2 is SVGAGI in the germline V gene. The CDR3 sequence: CASSSSAQTSGYTF.

In DNA form, the CDR3 reads TGCAGTGCTCGTCGGACAGGGAGGGATACGAATGAGCAGTTCTTC. This sequence encodes CSARRTGRDTNEQFF. The chain uses TRBV20-1 and TRBJ2-1; weak D call: TRBD1 (8 bases). Trimming removed 5 bases at V and 7 bases at J, with 21 bases between. This CDR3 has 15 residues. Germline V lookup: CDR1 DFQATT, CDR2 SNEGSKA (reference sequence).

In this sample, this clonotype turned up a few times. The CDR3 protein is CASSTRGTDYSYEQYF. The DNA for the CDR3 is TGCGCCAGCAGTACCAGGGGGACAGACTACTCCTACGAGCAGTACTTC. The chain uses TRBV5-1 and TRBJ2-7; 7 nucleotides match TRBD1. CDR3 length equals 16 residues. Germline V lookup: CDR1 SGHRS, CDR2 YFSETQ. V shed 5 bases, J shed 0 bases, and the junction held 11 bases outside the gene matches.

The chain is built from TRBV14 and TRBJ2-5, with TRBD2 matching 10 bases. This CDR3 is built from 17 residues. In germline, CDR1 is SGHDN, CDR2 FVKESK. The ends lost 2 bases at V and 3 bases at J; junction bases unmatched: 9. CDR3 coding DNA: TGTGCCAGCAGCCAACGAGGAGCGGGGGGGCATAAAGAGACCCAGTACTTC. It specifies CASSQRGAGGHKETQYF. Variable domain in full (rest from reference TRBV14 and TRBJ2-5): EAGVTQFPSHSVIEKGQTVTLRCDPISGHDNLYWYRRVMGKEIKFLLHFVKESKQDESGMPNNRFLAERTGGTYSTLKVQPAELEDSGVYFCASSQRGAGGHKETQYFGPGTRLLVL.

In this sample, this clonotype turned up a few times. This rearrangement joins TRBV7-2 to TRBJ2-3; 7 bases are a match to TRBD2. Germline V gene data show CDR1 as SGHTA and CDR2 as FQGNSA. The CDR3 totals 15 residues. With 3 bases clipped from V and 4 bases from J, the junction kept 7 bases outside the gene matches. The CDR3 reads CASSLVGGIADTQYF. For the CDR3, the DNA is TGTGCCAGCAGCTTGGTGGGGGGGATCGCAGATACGCAGTATTTT.

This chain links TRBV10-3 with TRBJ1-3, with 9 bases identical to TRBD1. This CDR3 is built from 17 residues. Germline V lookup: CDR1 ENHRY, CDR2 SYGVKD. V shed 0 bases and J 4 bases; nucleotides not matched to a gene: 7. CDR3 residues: CAISESRDRVQGNTIYF. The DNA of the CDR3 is TGTGCCATCAGTGAGTCGAGGGACAGGGTTCAGGGAAACACCATATATTTT.

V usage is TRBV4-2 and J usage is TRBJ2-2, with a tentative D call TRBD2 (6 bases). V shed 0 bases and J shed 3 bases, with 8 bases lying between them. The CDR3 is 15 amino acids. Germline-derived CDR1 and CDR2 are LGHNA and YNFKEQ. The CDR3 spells CASSQEGLHTGELFF. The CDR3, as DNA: TGTGCCAGCAGCCAAGAAGGACTACACACCGGGGAGCTGTTTTTT.

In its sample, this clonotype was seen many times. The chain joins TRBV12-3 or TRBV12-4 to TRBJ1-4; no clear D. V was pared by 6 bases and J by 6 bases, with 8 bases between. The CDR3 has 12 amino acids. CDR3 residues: CASRLRHEKLFF. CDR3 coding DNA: TGTGCCAGCAGGTTACGACATGAAAAACTGTTTTTT.

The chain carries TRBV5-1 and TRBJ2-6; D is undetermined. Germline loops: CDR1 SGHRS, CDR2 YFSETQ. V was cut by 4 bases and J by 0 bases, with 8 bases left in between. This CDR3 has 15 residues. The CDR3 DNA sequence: TGCGCCAGCAGCGTCAGTAGCTCTGGGGCCAACGTCCTGACTTTC. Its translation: CASSVSSSGANVLTF.